This TCR beta chain came from a study of T cell repertoires in cytomegalovirus infection. Findings and caveats of the study: The ex vivo response showed dominance by HLA-C-restricted CMV-specific TCR beta clonotypes.

Germline lookup yields CDR1 SGHTA and CDR2 FQGNSA. The CDR3 consists of 15 residues. Trimming left V 5 bases short and J 2 bases short, with 13 bases between. As concerns this clonotype: Its antigen is not known.

TCRdb ran MiXCR on the reads and lists one entry per CDR3 protein. The sample has about 310,000 distinct CDR3 sequences, just under 25% seen once. The chain combines TRBV7-2 with TRBJ2-1, with D possibly called TRBD1 or TRBD2 (6 bases each). Specimen: cultured PBMCs, collected from culture after CMV antigen stimulation. This clonotype originated in a human donor in good health (CMV status not recorded). Some clones in this sample may be carry-over from other donors' samples. The CDR3 coding sequence is TGTGCCAGCAGCCGGTCGGGGGCTACCTACAATGAGCAGTTCTTC. It encodes CASSRSGATYNEQFF.